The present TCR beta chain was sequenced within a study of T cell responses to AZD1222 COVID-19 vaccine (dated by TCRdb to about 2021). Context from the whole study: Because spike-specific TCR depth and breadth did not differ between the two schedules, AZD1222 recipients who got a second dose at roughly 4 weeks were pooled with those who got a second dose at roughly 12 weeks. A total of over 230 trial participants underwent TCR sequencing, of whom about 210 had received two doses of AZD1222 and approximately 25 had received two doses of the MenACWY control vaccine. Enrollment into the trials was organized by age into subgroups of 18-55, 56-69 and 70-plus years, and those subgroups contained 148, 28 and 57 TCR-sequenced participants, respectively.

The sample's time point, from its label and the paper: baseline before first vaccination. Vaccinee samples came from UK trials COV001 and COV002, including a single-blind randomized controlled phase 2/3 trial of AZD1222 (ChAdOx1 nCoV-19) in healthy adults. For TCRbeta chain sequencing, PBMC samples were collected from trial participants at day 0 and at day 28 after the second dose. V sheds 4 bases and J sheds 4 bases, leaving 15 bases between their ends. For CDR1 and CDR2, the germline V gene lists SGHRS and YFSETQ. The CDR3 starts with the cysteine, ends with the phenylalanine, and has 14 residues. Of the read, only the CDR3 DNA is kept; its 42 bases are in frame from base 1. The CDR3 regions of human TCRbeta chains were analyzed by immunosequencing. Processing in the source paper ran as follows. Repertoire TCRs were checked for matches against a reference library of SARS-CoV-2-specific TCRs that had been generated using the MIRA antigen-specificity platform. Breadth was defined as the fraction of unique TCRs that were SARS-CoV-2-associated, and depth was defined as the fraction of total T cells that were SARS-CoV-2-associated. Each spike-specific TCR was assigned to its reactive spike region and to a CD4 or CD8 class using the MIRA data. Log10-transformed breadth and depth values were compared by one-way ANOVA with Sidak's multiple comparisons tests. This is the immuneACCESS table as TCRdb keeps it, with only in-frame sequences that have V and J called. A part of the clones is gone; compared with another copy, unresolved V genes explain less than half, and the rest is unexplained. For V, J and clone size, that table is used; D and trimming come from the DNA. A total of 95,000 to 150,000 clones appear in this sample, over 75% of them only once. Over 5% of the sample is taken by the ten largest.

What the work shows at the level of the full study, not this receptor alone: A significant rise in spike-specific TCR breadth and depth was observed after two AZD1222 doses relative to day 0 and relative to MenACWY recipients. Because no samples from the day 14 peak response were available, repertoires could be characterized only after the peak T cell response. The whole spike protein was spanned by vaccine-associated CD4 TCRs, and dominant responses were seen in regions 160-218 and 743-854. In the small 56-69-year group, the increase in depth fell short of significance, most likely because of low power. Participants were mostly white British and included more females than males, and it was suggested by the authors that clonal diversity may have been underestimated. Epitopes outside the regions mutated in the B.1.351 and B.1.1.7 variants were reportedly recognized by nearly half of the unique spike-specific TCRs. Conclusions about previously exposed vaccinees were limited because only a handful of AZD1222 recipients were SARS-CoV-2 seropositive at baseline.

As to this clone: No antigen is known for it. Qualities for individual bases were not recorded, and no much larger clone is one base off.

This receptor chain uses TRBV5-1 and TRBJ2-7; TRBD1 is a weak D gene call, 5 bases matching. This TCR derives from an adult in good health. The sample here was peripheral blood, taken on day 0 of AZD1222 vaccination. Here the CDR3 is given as CASSPRARVYEQYF. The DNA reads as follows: TGCGCCAGCAGCCCCCGGGCCAGGGTTTACGAGCAGTACTTC. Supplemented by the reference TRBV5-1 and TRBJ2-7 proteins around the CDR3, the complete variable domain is KAGVTQTPRYLIKTRGQQVTLSCSPISGHRSVSWYQQTPGQGLQFLFEYFSETQRNKGNFPGRFSGRQFSNSRSEMNVSTLELGDSALYLCASSPRARVYEQYFGPGTRLTVT.